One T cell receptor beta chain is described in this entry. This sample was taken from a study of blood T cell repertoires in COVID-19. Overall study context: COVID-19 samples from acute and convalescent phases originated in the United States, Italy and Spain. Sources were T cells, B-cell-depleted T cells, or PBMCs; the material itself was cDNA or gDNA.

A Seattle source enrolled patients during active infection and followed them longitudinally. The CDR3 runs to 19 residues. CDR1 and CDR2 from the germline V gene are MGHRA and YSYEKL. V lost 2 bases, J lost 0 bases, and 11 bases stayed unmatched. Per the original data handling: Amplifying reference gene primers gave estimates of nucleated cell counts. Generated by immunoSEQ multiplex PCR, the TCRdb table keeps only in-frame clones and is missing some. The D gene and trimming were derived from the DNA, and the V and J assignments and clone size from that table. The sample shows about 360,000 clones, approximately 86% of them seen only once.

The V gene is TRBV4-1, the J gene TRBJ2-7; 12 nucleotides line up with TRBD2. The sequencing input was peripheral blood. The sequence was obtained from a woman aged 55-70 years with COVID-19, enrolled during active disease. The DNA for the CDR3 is TGCGCCAGCAGCCAATTTCAACTAGCGGGGGGCTCGAGCTCCTACGAGCAGTACTTC. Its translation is CASSQFQLAGGSSSYEQYF.